These 27 T cell receptor beta chains share one sample of origin, sequenced in a study of cytomegalovirus exposure and HLA in healthy donors. Clones were read by immunoSEQ multiplex PCR, and TCRdb kept only the in-frame ones, dropping some. Among about 250,000 clones listed, 85% to 90% were seen once. The sequencing input was PBMCs. The source is a man between 18 and 29 years old in good health and CMV-seronegative.

The chain links TRBV9 to TRBJ2-5; 7 positions match TRBD2. Germline CDR1 reads SGDLS; CDR2 reads YYNGEE. The J segment lost 3 bases and the V segment lost 2 bases, leaving 1 base of the junction unmatched. CDR3 length: 13 residues. CDR3 region: CASSVREEETQYF. CDR3 bases: TGTGCCAGCAGCGTCCGGGAGGAAGAGACCCAGTACTTC.

This clone appeared a single time. This chain joins TRBV4-1 and TRBJ2-5; 12 bases align to TRBD2. The V gene end was trimmed by 0 bases and the J gene end by 0 bases; junction bases not matched to a gene: 2. CDR1 is MGHRA and CDR2 is YSYEKL in the germline V gene. This CDR3 is built from 17 residues. The CDR3 DNA sequence: TGCGCCAGCAGCCAAGACACTAGCGGGGGGCACCAAGAGACCCAGTACTTC. Protein product: CASSQDTSGGHQETQYF.

J is TRBJ1-2 and V is TRBV19; 8 bases fit TRBD1. This CDR3 contains 17 residues. With V trimmed by 3 bases and J by 0 bases, 9 bases remained unmatched. Germline loops: CDR1 LNHDA, CDR2 SQIVND (reference sequence). The CDR3 here is CASSIRTQGVANYGYTF. In nucleotides, the CDR3 is TGTGCCAGTAGTATTCGGACACAGGGGGTGGCTAACTATGGCTACACCTTC.

The chain employs TRBV4-3 and TRBJ1-4, with D uncertain. V was pared by 4 bases and J by 8 bases, with 8 bases between. This CDR3 comprises 12 residues. The germline CDR1 and CDR2 sequences are LGHNA and YSLEER. The CDR3 region is CASSLRGEKLFF. CDR3 sequence (DNA): TGCGCCAGCAGCCTCCGCGGGGAAAAACTGTTTTTT.

About this clone itself: This specimen includes other DNA sequences encoding the same CDR3. This chain connects TRBV29-1 to TRBJ1-1, with D perhaps TRBD1 (6 bases). Trimming removed 7 bases at V and 3 bases at J, with 12 bases between. This CDR3 is built from 12 residues. Germline CDR1 and CDR2: SQVTM and ANQGSEA. The CDR3 nucleotides are TGCAGCGCCGCTACAGGGTACACTGAAGCTTTCTTT. Encoded protein: CSAATGYTEAFF. The full variable domain, completed using reference TRBV29-1 and TRBJ1-1, is SAVISQKPSRDICQRGTSLTIQCQVDSQVTMMFWYRQQPGQSLTLIATANQGSEATYESGFVIDKFPISRPNLTFSTLTVSNMSPEDSSIYLCSAATGYTEAFFGQGTRLTVV.

The chain carries TRBV4-3 and TRBJ2-7; 11 nucleotides line up with TRBD2. The germline V gene has CDR1 LGHNA and CDR2 YSLEER. This CDR3 region has 16 residues. V lost 1 base to trimming and J lost 0 bases; unmatched junction nucleotides: 2. The CDR3 loop is CASSQGGLADSYEQYF. In DNA form, the CDR3 reads TGCGCCAGCAGCCAAGGGGGACTAGCGGACTCCTACGAGCAGTACTTC.

V is TRBV6-5 and J is TRBJ2-7; possibly TRBD1 for D (6 bases). Between the trimmed V and J ends, which lost 5 bases and 3 bases, there was a span of 8 bases. This CDR3 comprises 12 residues. Per the germline V gene, CDR1 is MNHEY and CDR2 is SVGAGI. The DNA for the CDR3 is TGTGCCAGCAGTACCAGGGGCTACGAGCAGTACTTC. This translates into CASSTRGYEQYF.

The chain employs TRBV2 and TRBJ2-2, with D perhaps TRBD1 (5 bases). V lost 4 bases, J lost 6 bases, and 9 bases lay in between. This CDR3 has 13 amino acids. Germline V gene sequence: CDR1 SNHLY, CDR2 FYNNEI. For the CDR3, the DNA is TGTGCCAGCAGTGTTCAGGGCGCCGGGGAGCTGTTTTTT. Protein sequence: CASSVQGAGELFF.

This sequence joins TRBV5-6 and TRBJ2-1; TRBD2 matches at 10 bases. The V gene end was trimmed by 0 bases and the J gene end by 7 bases; junction bases not matched to a gene: 7. Germline V gives CDR1 SGHDT, CDR2 YYEEEE. The CDR3 is made up of 16 amino acids. This chain's CDR3 is CASSLVEASGRNEQFF. For the CDR3, the DNA is TGTGCCAGCAGCTTGGTCGAGGCTAGCGGGAGAAATGAGCAGTTCTTC.

The chain employs TRBV19 and TRBJ1-2; D is perhaps TRBD1 (6 bases). CDR3 length equals 13 residues. Germline CDR1 reads LNHDA; CDR2 reads SQIVND (reference sequence). V was clipped by 4 bases and J by 6 bases, with 12 bases between them. CDR3 bases: TGTGCCAGTAGTACCTTTCGACAGGATGGCTACACCTTC. Residues: CASSTFRQDGYTF.

V and J are TRBV5-4 and TRBJ1-2, with 8 nucleotides matching TRBD1. V was clipped by 5 bases and J by 8 bases; unmatched bases: 8. This CDR3 spans 13 amino acids. Germline lookup yields CDR1 SGHNT and CDR2 YYREEE (reference sequence). CDR3 in DNA: TGTGCCAGCAGTCCTAGGACAGGGTTCGGCTACACCTTC. It is translated as CASSPRTGFGYTF.

The chain links TRBV2 to TRBJ2-7; D is uncertain. CDR1 is SNHLY, CDR2 FYNNEI, per germline. This CDR3 region has 12 residues. The germline V and J ends were trimmed by 8 bases and 2 bases, with 10 bases remaining between them. The CDR3 reads CASAQDAYEQYF. CDR3 sequence (DNA): TGTGCCAGCGCCCAGGATGCCTACGAGCAGTACTTC.

CDR3 DNA: TGTGCCAGCAGCTCAGGTTACAGCTACTCTGGAAACACCATATATTTT. Protein: CASSSGYSYSGNTIYF. V usage is TRBV7-9 and J usage is TRBJ1-3; D gene uncertain. This CDR3 has 16 residues. Trimming shortened V by 4 bases and J by 0 bases, and 13 bases separated the two germline ends. The germline CDR1 and CDR2 sequences are SEHNR and FQNEAQ (reference sequence).

The chain joins TRBV29-1 to TRBJ2-7; D might be TRBD1 (5 bases). The CDR3 sequence is 11 residues long. The germline CDR1 and CDR2 sequences are SQVTM and ANQGSEA. The germline V and J ends were trimmed by 5 bases and 3 bases, with 8 bases remaining between them. CDR3 bases: TGCAGCGTTCTAGACAGCTACGAGCAGTACTTC. It yields the protein CSVLDSYEQYF.

V is TRBV27 and J is TRBJ1-2, with a possible D match to TRBD1 (5 bases). The V and J ends lost 2 bases and 4 bases respectively, with 11 bases between them. Germline CDR1 is MNHEY and CDR2 is SMNVEV (reference sequence). The CDR3 has 14 amino acids. CDR3 bases: TGTGCCAGCAGTTTAGGCGCGGGGACCTATGGCTACACCTTC. This sequence encodes CASSLGAGTYGYTF.

This chain connects TRBV5-4 to TRBJ2-5, with 9 bases that match TRBD1. The germline CDR1 and CDR2 sequences are SGHNT and YYREEE (reference sequence). Trimming removed 3 bases from V and 4 bases from J; junction bases left unmatched: 7. The length of the CDR3 is 15 residues. The DNA of the CDR3 is TGTGCCAGCAGCTCAACAGGGGGCGGCCGAGAGACCCAGTACTTC. Translating it yields CASSSTGGGRETQYF. Complete variable domain (other parts from reference TRBV5-4 and TRBJ2-5): ETGVTQSPTHLIKTRGQQVTLRCSSQSGHNTVSWYQQALGQGPQFIFQYYREEENGRGNFPPRFSGLQFPNYSSELNVNALELDDSALYLCASSSTGGGRETQYFGPGTRLLVL.

The chain is built from TRBV7-2 and TRBJ1-5; the match to TRBD1 covers 7 bases. This CDR3 comprises 14 residues. Germline CDR1 reads SGHTA; CDR2 reads FQGNSA. V gave up 5 bases and J gave up 1 base; unmatched junction bases: 2. The CDR3 nucleotides read TGTGCCAGCAGCCCACAGGGGAGCAATCAGCCCCAGCATTTT. Translated, it gives CASSPQGSNQPQHF.

The chain is built from TRBV18 and TRBJ2-6, with D perhaps matching TRBD2 (6 bases). Germline lookup yields CDR1 KGHSH and CDR2 LQKENI. CDR3 size: 17 residues. V was cut by 0 bases and J by 2 bases, with 11 bases left in between. CDR3 sequence reads: CASSPPRGTPGANVLTF. For the CDR3, the DNA is TGTGCCAGCTCACCACCGAGAGGGACTCCTGGGGCCAACGTCCTGACTTTC.

The chain is built from TRBV2 and TRBJ2-3; 13 bases fit TRBD2. The CDR3 sequence is 16 residues long. Germline values: CDR1 SNHLY, CDR2 FYNNEI. After removal of 11 bases from V and 5 bases from J, the junction contained 13 bases not matched to a gene. This CDR3 reads CARGLAGALEGDTQYF. The CDR3 DNA is TGTGCCCGAGGACTAGCGGGGGCATTGGAGGGAGATACGCAGTATTTT.

This sequence joins TRBV2 and TRBJ2-7; 9 bases align to TRBD1. Unmatched junction bases numbered 4, after V lost 4 bases and J lost 3 bases. The germline V gene has CDR1 SNHLY and CDR2 FYNNEI. This CDR3 has 14 residues. CDR3 sequence: CASSVGTGNYEQYF. CDR3 bases: TGTGCCAGCAGTGTGGGGACAGGGAACTACGAGCAGTACTTC.

The chain joins TRBV5-1 to TRBJ2-7; 8 bases match TRBD2. V shed 2 bases and J 5 bases; nucleotides not matched to a gene: 9. The germline V gene encodes CDR1 SGHRS and CDR2 YFSETQ. This CDR3 is 15 amino acids long. The DNA for the CDR3 is TGCGCCAGCAGCTTCTTACCTAGCGGGCTGAACGAGCAGTACTTC. Protein: CASSFLPSGLNEQYF. The whole variable domain, filled in from reference TRBV5-1 and TRBJ2-7, reads KAGVTQTPRYLIKTRGQQVTLSCSPISGHRSVSWYQQTPGQGLQFLFEYFSETQRNKGNFPGRFSGRQFSNSRSEMNVSTLELGDSALYLCASSFLPSGLNEQYFGPGTRLTVT.

The chain couples TRBV28 to TRBJ1-5, with D unclear. The ends were cut back, 5 bases at V and 0 bases at J, with 8 bases in the middle. The length of the CDR3 is 14 residues. The germline V gene encodes CDR1 MDHEN and CDR2 SYDVKM. CDR3 coding DNA: TGTGCCAGCAGTGAGAGTTATAGCAATCAGCCCCAGCATTTT. This codes for CASSESYSNQPQHF.

This chain joins TRBV6-1 and TRBJ2-7, with D uncertain. The germline V gene has CDR1 MNHNS and CDR2 SASEGT. The CDR3 loop spans 14 amino acids. Trimming shortened V by 0 bases and J by 3 bases, and 9 bases separated the two germline ends. The CDR3 protein is CASSEAGIYYEQYF. CDR3 sequence (DNA): TGTGCCAGCAGTGAAGCGGGCATCTACTACGAGCAGTACTTC.

This chain links TRBV5-1 with TRBJ2-3; 8 bases map to TRBD2. The CDR3 runs 16 residues. Germline V gene lookup returns CDR1 SGHRS and CDR2 YFSETQ. Unmatched junction bases numbered 10, after V lost 2 bases and J lost 5 bases. CDR3 nucleotides: TGCGCCAGCAGCTTCGGGGAAAGCGGGAGAGAAGATACGCAGTATTTT. Its protein product is CASSFGESGREDTQYF.

The chain couples TRBV7-6 to TRBJ2-1; a weak D match, TRBD2 (5 bases). There are 16 residues in the CDR3. Per germline, CDR1 SGHVS and CDR2 FNYEAQ. Trimming took 5 bases from V and 2 from J, leaving 16 bases between them. DNA for the CDR3: TGTGCCAGCAGCCCTGGGAGCAGCGCCGCCTACAATGAGCAGTTCTTC. It translates to CASSPGSSAAYNEQFF.

V gene TRBV27 combines with J gene TRBJ2-7; 12 bases map to TRBD2. The CDR3 covers 15 residues. V was pared by 5 bases and J by 2 bases, with 4 bases of the junction left unmatched. CDR1 MNHEY and CDR2 SMNVEV come from the germline V gene (reference sequence). This chain's CDR3 is CASSLGTSGPYEQYF. DNA for the CDR3: TGTGCCAGCAGTCTCGGGACTAGCGGGCCCTACGAGCAGTACTTC.

This clone was recorded only once. The gene calls are TRBV27 and TRBJ2-7; a weak D match, TRBD2 (5 bases). V lost 5 bases, J lost 4 bases, and 12 bases lay in between. Germline CDR1 MNHEY, CDR2 SMNVEV (reference sequence). This CDR3 is 13 amino acids long. CDR3 region: CASSPTPGYEQYF. CDR3 nucleotide sequence: TGTGCCAGCAGTCCCACCCCGGGGTACGAGCAGTACTTC.